This T cell receptor (beta chain) was identified in a study of blood T cell repertoires in COVID-19. Study details: There were acute and convalescent COVID-19 samples, and they came from the United States, Italy and Spain. In each case, the material was cDNA or gDNA derived from T cells, B-cell-depleted T cells, or PBMCs.

Original analysis: How many nucleated cells were present was estimated from reference gene primer amplification. Repertoires were generated with immunoSEQ multiplex PCR, while TCRdb's copy carries only in-frame clones and drops some. V and J calls and clone size are given by that table; D and trimming were obtained from the DNA. The sample carries around 100,000 clones, 75% to 95% recorded once. The clonotype comes from a human donor in a cohort sampled during active COVID-19. The sequenced sample was peripheral blood.

The CDR3 protein is CASSPRLFGFRVEQYF. The CDR3 nucleotides are TGTGCCAGCAGCCCCAGACTATTTGGGTTCCGAGTCGAGCAGTACTTC. The rearrangement joins TRBV14 to TRBJ2-7; a weak D match, TRBD2 (5 bases). CDR1 is SGHDN and CDR2 is FVKESK in the germline V gene. The CDR3 is made up of 16 amino acids. The V gene lost 4 bases and the J gene lost 6 bases, with 22 bases spanning the gap. The full variable domain, completed using reference TRBV14 and TRBJ2-7, is EAGVTQFPSHSVIEKGQTVTLRCDPISGHDNLYWYRRVMGKEIKFLLHFVKESKQDESGMPNNRFLAERTGGTYSTLKVQPAELEDSGVYFCASSPRLFGFRVEQYFGPGTRLTVT.